This T cell receptor (beta chain) was sequenced for a study of blood T cell repertoires in COVID-19. Study in general: Spain, Italy and the United States supplied samples that represented acute and convalescent COVID-19.

Per the study methods: Amplified reference gene primers provided the basis for estimating nucleated cell counts. Sequencing used immunoSEQ multiplex PCR; TCRdb keeps in-frame clones, though not all of them. V and J calls plus clone size are reproduced from that table; the DNA served to infer D and trimming. The sample holds fewer than 350,000 clones, about 93% seen once. Looked up from germline, CDR1 is LGHNA and CDR2 is YNFKEQ. There are 14 residues in the CDR3. Between the trimmed V and J ends, which lost 4 bases and 0 bases, there was a span of 10 bases. The TCR was taken from a woman between 25 and 40 years old with COVID-19, enrolled during active disease. The sequencing input was peripheral blood. The chain joins TRBV4-2 to TRBJ2-7, with D possibly being TRBD2 (5 bases). For the CDR3, the DNA is TGTGCCAGCAGCCTCGCGGGCCTCTCCTACGAGCAGTACTTC. The encoded protein is CASSLAGLSYEQYF.